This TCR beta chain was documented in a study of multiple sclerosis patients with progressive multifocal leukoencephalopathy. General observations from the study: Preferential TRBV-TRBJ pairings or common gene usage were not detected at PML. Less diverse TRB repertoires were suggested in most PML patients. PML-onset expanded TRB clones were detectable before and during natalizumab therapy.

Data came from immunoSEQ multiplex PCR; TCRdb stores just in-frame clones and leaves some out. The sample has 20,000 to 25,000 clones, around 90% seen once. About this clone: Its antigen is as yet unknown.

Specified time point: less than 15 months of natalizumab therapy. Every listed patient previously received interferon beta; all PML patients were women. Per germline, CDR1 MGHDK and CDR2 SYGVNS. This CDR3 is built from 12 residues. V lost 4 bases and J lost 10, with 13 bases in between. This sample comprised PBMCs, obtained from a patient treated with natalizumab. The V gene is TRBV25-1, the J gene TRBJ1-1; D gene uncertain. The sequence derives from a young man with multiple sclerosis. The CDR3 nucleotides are TGTGCCAGCAGTGTAGCGGGAGCGGGAGCTTTCTTT. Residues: CASSVAGAGAFF.